This TCR beta chain appears in the sequencing data of a study of shared clonotypes between healthy human individuals. Investigators spread the genomic DNA of each subset evenly over several immunoSEQ plates. Repertoires were generated with immunoSEQ multiplex PCR, while TCRdb's copy carries only in-frame clones and drops some. This repertoire shows millions of clones, 90% to 95% found once; its top ten account for more than 0.1%. CDR1 is SGHRS, CDR2 YFSETQ, per germline. The length of the CDR3 is 17 residues. Between the trimmed V and J ends, which lost 0 bases and 4 bases, there was a span of 14 bases. Study-wide points: Clonotypes which were not shared had lower generation probabilities than clonotypes that all four donors shared. Sampling covered nothing but blood. Tissue TCR repertoires likely differ from those found in blood.

A note on this clone: Its antigen is unidentified.

Source material: naive CD4+ T cells sorted from blood. Documented subset: CD45RA+ positively selected. This clonotype was obtained from a man aged 18 to 30 in good health. The V call is TRBV5-1, the J call TRBJ2-6; D uncertain. CDR3 residues: CASSLGALSPGANVLTF. The DNA of the CDR3 is TGCGCCAGCAGCTTGGGGGCATTAAGCCCAGGGGCCAACGTCCTGACTTTC.